The clone carrying this T cell receptor (beta chain) appeared a few times. This specimen belongs to a study of blood T cell repertoires in COVID-19. Study-level information: The United States, Italy and Spain supplied acute and convalescent COVID-19 samples. Sources were T cells, B-cell-depleted T cells, or PBMCs; the material itself was cDNA or gDNA.

As originally analysed: Estimation of nucleated cell counts relied on the amplification of reference gene primers. TCRdb's copy holds only in-frame clones and misses some; the assay was immunoSEQ multiplex PCR. V and J calls and clone size come straight from that table; D and trimming were deduced from the DNA. This sample has some 200,000 clones, with around four fifths found just once. The sample consisted of peripheral blood. The receptor's source is a man aged 25 to 40 with active or convalescent COVID-19.

The CDR3 coding sequence is TGCGCCAGCAGCATCCCGCGGTCCGGGGGGGACACTGAAGCTTTCTTT. It yields the protein CASSIPRSGGDTEAFF. The V call is TRBV5-1, the J call TRBJ1-1; possibly TRBD1 for D (5 bases). CDR3 length: 16 amino acids. Germline assignment: CDR1 SGHRS and CDR2 YFSETQ. Trimming cost V 4 bases and J 3 bases, with 19 bases left between them.